This is a list of T cell receptor beta chains from one sample in a study of metastatic and nonmetastatic thyroid tumors. MiXCR reprocessed the PCR reads for TCRdb. Among approximately 31,000 clones listed, around 32% were seen once. The material sequenced was blood. All receptors derive from a female donor with papillary thyroid cancer or a benign thyroid nodule (not recorded which). Some clones in this sample may be carry-over from other donors' samples. The CDR3 runs from the conserved cysteine through the conserved F or W. D genes are given only for firm matches. Clone size is not always given. Where it is, it says once, few, many or a class for expanded clones.

clone_size	d_call	v_call	j_call	cdr3_nt	cdr3_aa
many	TRBD2	TRBV9	TRBJ2-3	TGTGCCAGCAGCGTAGCGGGAGGGCCTATAGATACGCAGTATTTT	CASSVAGGPIDTQYF
many	NA	TRBV27	TRBJ1-1	TGTGCCAGCAGTCGCGCTCTATCCGGAACTTACACTGAAGCTTTCTTT	CASSRALSGTYTEAFF
few	NA	TRBV7-2	TRBJ2-7	TGTGCCACCGGGGAGAACTACGAGCAGTACTTC	CATGENYEQYF
NA	NA	TRBV28	TRBJ2-7	TGTGCCAGCAGTTTTCGGCAGGGCGAGCAGTACTTC	CASSFRQGEQYF
few	NA	TRBV27	TRBJ1-6	TGTGCCAGCAGACCCCTCCCCCCCGGACAGTGGAATTCACCCCTACACTTT	CASRPLPPGQWNSPLHF
many	NA	TRBV6-1	TRBJ1-5	TGTGCCAGCACTCCCGGACGGATTAGCAATCAGCCCCAGCATTTT	CASTPGRISNQPQHF
NA	TRBD1	TRBV30	TRBJ2-7	TGTGCCTGGAGGGGGGCCGGGACAGGGACCTACGAGCAGTACTTC	CAWRGAGTGTYEQYF
few	TRBD1	TRBV19	TRBJ1-5	TGTGCCAGTAGTAGGGACAGGTTCATGGCCCAGCATTTT	CASSRDRFMAQHF
NA	TRBD2	TRBV20-1	TRBJ2-5	TGCAGTGCTAGAGATTTAGCGGGGGGCCAAGAGACCCAGTACTTC	CSARDLAGGQETQYF
few	NA	TRBV6-1	TRBJ1-1	TGTGCCAGCAGTGAAGCGCTTGGGGTGGTGAACACTGAAGCTTTCTTT	CASSEALGVVNTEAFF
many	NA	TRBV3-1	TRBJ2-1	TGTGCCAGCATCGACCATGGGGCAGGGATTAACAATGAGCAGTTCTTC	CASIDHGAGINNEQFF
many	TRBD1	TRBV2	TRBJ1-5	TGTGCCAGCAGGGAGAAGGACAGGGGGTTATATAGCAATCAGCCCCAGCATTTT	CASREKDRGLYSNQPQHF
few	TRBD1	TRBV20-1	TRBJ2-1	TGCAGTGCTAGAGATCTAACAGGGGGACCCCAGCCGTTCTTC	CSARDLTGGPQPFF
many	NA	TRBV20-1	TRBJ2-3	TGCAGTGCTAGAGCCCTCCTAGGAGGGGACACAGATACGCAGTATTTT	CSARALLGGDTDTQYF
many	NA	TRBV7-8	TRBJ2-1	TGTGCCAGCAGCTTATCCGGGCGGGTCTACAATGAGCAGTTCTTC	CASSLSGRVYNEQFF
NA	TRBD1	TRBV20-1	TRBJ2-7	TGCAGTGCTACCAACACCGGGACAGACTTTTACGAGCAGTACTTC	CSATNTGTDFYEQYF
many	TRBD2	TRBV12-3/TRBV12-4	TRBJ2-7	TGTGCCAGCAGTTTGTTAGCGGGAGGGCCGAACGAGCAGTACTTC	CASSLLAGGPNEQYF
few	NA	TRBV6-1	TRBJ2-7	TGTGCCGGCGGACACCTTAATCCCTCCTACGAGCAGTACTTC	CAGGHLNPSYEQYF
many	NA	TRBV19	TRBJ1-2	TGTGCCAGTAGTTGGCGGGGGGCCGACTATGGCTACACCTTC	CASSWRGADYGYTF
many	TRBD1	TRBV6-1	TRBJ1-1	TGTGCCAGCAGTAGACAGGGAGGGGACACTGAAGCTTTCTTT	CASSRQGGDTEAFF
NA	NA	TRBV15	TRBJ2-3	TGTGCCAACAGCAGAGCAGGGGTCACAGATACGCACTATTTT	CANSRAGVTDTHYF
NA	TRBD2	TRBV6-2/TRBV6-3	TRBJ2-5	TGTGCCAGCAGACAGATAGCGGGGCAAGAGACCCAGTACTTC	CASRQIAGQETQYF
many	NA	TRBV7-6	TRBJ1-1	TGTGCCAGCAGCTCCGTGGCTGGGAAGCGCCCTGAAGCTTTCTTT	CASSSVAGKRPEAFF
few	TRBD1	TRBV6-5	TRBJ1-2	TGTGCCAGCAGTTACTCACGGACAGGGGGCGGGTATGGCTACACCTTC	CASSYSRTGGGYGYTF
many	TRBD1	TRBV19	TRBJ2-3	TGTGCCACCCAGTCTTTTCGGACAGGGGGCGAGGCAGATACGCAGTATTTT	CATQSFRTGGEADTQYF
many	NA	TRBV6-4	TRBJ2-2	TGTGCCAGCAGATTTCGGTTGGAGGACACCGGGGAGCTGTTTTTT	CASRFRLEDTGELFF
once	NA	TRBV6-5	TRBJ2-7	TGTGCCAGCATTTACCAGGAGGGACAGAACGACGAGCAGTACTTC	CASIYQEGQNDEQYF
many	NA	TRBV30	TRBJ2-1	TGTGCCTGGAGTGTACTTGAGAATGAGCAGTTCTTC	CAWSVLENEQFF
many	TRBD2	TRBV9	TRBJ2-1	TGTGCCAGCAGCGTTGCGGGAGCGGTCTACAATGAGCAGTTCTTC	CASSVAGAVYNEQFF
few	TRBD1	TRBV6-1	TRBJ1-6	TGCGCCAGAAGTGGGACAGGGGCCGGGGCTTCACCCCTCCACTTT	CARSGTGAGASPLHF
NA	NA	TRBV5-1	TRBJ2-1	TGCGCCAGTATCTTGGGACAAGGGGATGAGCAGTTCTTC	CASILGQGDEQFF